This T cell receptor beta chain was profiled in a study of cytomegalovirus exposure and HLA in healthy donors. With 7 bases removed from V and 7 bases from J, the gap between germline ends came to 15 bases. CDR1 and CDR2 from the germline V gene are SQVTM and ANQGSEA. The CDR3 has 12 residues. As for this clone: Its matching antigen is unknown.

Primers included in the PCR were 60 Vbeta and 13 Jbeta primers. Authors' data handling: About 11 million of around 85 million unique TCR beta chains were shared, per a later count. Sequencing was performed with immunoSEQ multiplex PCR; in TCRdb, only in-frame clones are kept and a portion is missing. That table furnishes V, J and clone size, whereas the DNA furnished D and trimming. The sample carries some 100,000 clones, under 80% recorded once. Study results and limitations: In a later analysis, productive TCRs from donors in an Asian-associated ancestry cluster reportedly carried fewer N-insertions than the cohort mean. A prior analysis recorded that most TCR beta V segments were productive about 90% or about 30% of the time. Cytomegalovirus association was assigned to about 150 TCR beta chains.

Sequences were obtained from PBMCs. This rearrangement joins TRBV29-1 to TRBJ2-3; D is tentatively TRBD1 or TRBD2 (5 bases each). The receptor was isolated from a woman between 18 and 29 years old in good health and CMV-seropositive. As DNA, the CDR3 is TGCAGCGCTGAGGGGCCGCGCTATACGCAGTATTTT. Its protein product is CSAEGPRYTQYF.